The 30 T cell receptor beta chains below all came from one sample that was sequenced in a study of T cell changes during pregnancy in multiple sclerosis (dated by TCRdb to between 2018 and 2021). Libraries were constructed by the immunoSEQ multiplex PCR assay. The immuneACCESS repertoire file appears here via TCRdb, limited to in-frame rearrangements. These files lack a portion of the clones; in checked studies, under half of the deficit traces to unresolved V genes, and the cause of the others is not known. This sample lists nearly 110,000 clones; just under 95% were detected once. 0.78% of the sample rests with the top ten. Sequences were derived from peripheral blood, sampled in the third trimester of pregnancy. These receptors all come from a female donor in good health, enrolled as a control in a pregnancy study.

The chain is built from TRBV15 and TRBJ2-5, with TRBD1 matching over 7 bases. The CDR3 length is 15 residues. The germline CDR1 and CDR2 sequences are LNHNV and YYDKDF (reference sequence). Trimming cost V 1 base and J 4 bases; bases outside gene matches: 6. In nucleotides, the CDR3 is TGTGCCACCAGCAGAGGAGGGGGCGAACGAGAGACCCAGTACTTC. Translation gives CATSRGGGERETQYF.

The rearrangement uses TRBV7-2 and TRBJ2-7, with 9 bases identical to TRBD1. Germline V gives CDR1 SGHTA, CDR2 FQGNSA. V lost 6 bases, J lost 0 bases, and 0 bases stayed unmatched. The CDR3 extends over 13 amino acids. The CDR3 reads CASRDRGSYEQYF. The CDR3 DNA reads TGTGCCAGCAGGGACAGGGGCTCCTACGAGCAGTACTTC.

The CDR3 here is CASSQRQGATDTQYF. The CDR3 nucleotides read TGTGCCAGCAGCCAACGACAGGGGGCGACAGATACGCAGTATTTT. The V and J genes are TRBV11-3 and TRBJ2-3; TRBD1 matches 10 bases. After removal of 5 bases from V and 3 bases from J, the junction contained 5 bases not matched to a gene. This CDR3 has 15 residues. Germline CDR1 and CDR2: SGHNT and YENEEA.

There are a few counts of this clone. The chain has TRBV27 and TRBJ1-1; 10 bases match TRBD1. V lost 5 bases to trimming and J lost 3 bases; unmatched junction nucleotides: 6. Germline V CDR1 and CDR2: MNHEY, SMNVEV (reference sequence). CDR3 length: 15 residues. The CDR3 loop reads CASSLGTGADTEAFF. CDR3 coding DNA: TGTGCCAGCAGTCTCGGGACAGGGGCGGACACTGAAGCTTTCTTT.

The rearrangement uses TRBV11-3 and TRBJ1-4; no firm D call. This CDR3 spans 15 amino acids. V lost 2 bases, J lost 7 bases, and 14 bases lay in between. Germline CDR1 and CDR2: SGHNT and YENEEA. The CDR3 bases are TGTGCCAGCAGCTTAAATGGCCTAGGCGGTGAAAAACTGTTTTTT. This codes for CASSLNGLGGEKLFF. Complete variable domain (other parts from reference TRBV11-3 and TRBJ1-4): EAGVVQSPRYKIIEKKQPVAFWCNPISGHNTLYWYLQNLGQGPELLIRYENEEAVDDSQLPKDRFSAERLKGVDSTLKIQPAELGDSAVYLCASSLNGLGGEKLFFGSGTQLSVL.

CDR3 loop: CASSLEGGQGPYNEQFF. CDR3 in DNA: TGTGCCAGCAGCTTAGAGGGTGGTCAGGGCCCTTACAATGAGCAGTTCTTC. The chain carries TRBV11-2 and TRBJ2-1; D may be TRBD1 (5 bases). V shed 0 bases and J shed 4 bases, with 16 bases lying between them. CDR3 length: 17 residues. Germline-derived CDR1 and CDR2 are SGHAT and FQNNGV.

The chain combines TRBV7-3 with TRBJ2-2; TRBD1 aligns across 10 bases. The CDR3 is 15 residues long. From germline, CDR1 is SGHTA and CDR2 FQGTGA. The trim removed 4 bases at V and 6 bases at J, leaving 5 bases unmatched. The CDR3 DNA sequence: TGTGCCAGCAGCTCAGACAGGGGGCGGTCCGGGGAGCTGTTTTTT. The encoded protein is CASSSDRGRSGELFF.

This clone was seen only once. The chain couples TRBV11-3 to TRBJ2-7; tentative D call: TRBD1 (6 bases). The CDR3 covers 15 residues. V lost 2 bases and J lost 3, with 14 bases in between. The germline CDR1 and CDR2 sequences are SGHNT and YENEEA. CDR3 sequence (DNA): TGTGCCAGCAGCTTACAAACAGGGACGGGCTACGAGCAGTACTTC. It yields the protein CASSLQTGTGYEQYF.

The chain recombines TRBV7-8 with TRBJ2-7, with 10 bases fitting TRBD1. This CDR3 contains 15 residues. J gave up 3 bases and V 1 base, and 3 bases lay outside the gene matches. CDR1 and CDR2 (germline): SGHVS, FQNEAQ. Here the CDR3 DNA reads TGTGCCAGCAGCTTAGGACAGGGGGCGATCTACGAGCAGTACTTC. It is translated as CASSLGQGAIYEQYF.

Turning to this clone: Without the conserved terminal phenylalanine or tryptophan, this CDR3 likely stems from a read error. The DNA is left out, because the CDR3 cannot be placed on it with certainty; the CDR3 is given as TCRdb lists it. This chain joins TRBV28 and TRBJ1-2; the tabulated D call, TRBD1, remains unverified against the DNA. CDR1 and CDR2 (germline): MDHEN, SYDVKM. The CDR3 spans 12 amino acids, including both terminal residues. CDR3 sequence: CASSSAGTAPYC.

The chain employs TRBV5-4 and TRBJ2-5; D is possibly TRBD1 (6 bases). Germline loops: CDR1 SGHNT, CDR2 YYREEE (reference sequence). This CDR3 contains 15 residues. Trimming took 4 bases from V and 0 from J, leaving 13 bases between them. CDR3 sequence: CASSKPQGDQETQYF. The CDR3 DNA reads TGTGCCAGCAGCAAACCACAGGGAGACCAAGAGACCCAGTACTTC.

The rearrangement links TRBV6-5 to TRBJ1-2, with 11 nucleotides matching TRBD1. V shed 11 bases, J shed 8 bases, and the junction held 7 bases outside the gene matches. The V gene's germline CDR1 is MNHEY and CDR2 SVGAGI. There are 12 residues in the CDR3. The CDR3 reads CAAGQGALGYTF. DNA of the CDR3: TGTGCCGCCGGACAGGGGGCCCTAGGCTACACCTTC.

V and J are TRBV14 and TRBJ1-2, with a weak D call TRBD1 (5 bases). Germline CDR1 SGHDN, CDR2 FVKESK. Trimming pared 0 bases from V and 13 bases from J, leaving 18 bases between. The CDR3 contains 14 residues. CDR3 loop: CASSQDLVGRVVTF. In nucleotides, the CDR3 is TGTGCCAGCAGCCAAGATCTGGTGGGCAGGGTGGTCACCTTC.

This chain connects TRBV9 to TRBJ2-7; D possibly corresponds to TRBD1 (5 bases). Germline assignment: CDR1 SGDLS and CDR2 YYNGEE. The V gene lost 0 bases and the J gene lost 0 bases, with 10 bases spanning the gap. The CDR3 runs to 15 residues. This chain's CDR3 is CASSVGQSSSYEQYF. The CDR3 DNA reads as TGTGCCAGCAGCGTAGGACAGAGCAGCTCCTACGAGCAGTACTTC.

The genes are TRBV7-2 and TRBJ1-1; 7 bases agree with TRBD1. The V and J ends lost 2 bases and 4 bases, in that order; junction bases with no gene match: 4. The V gene's germline CDR1 is SGHTA and CDR2 FQGNSA. CDR3 size: 14 residues. CDR3 in amino acids: CASSLSSGGTEAFF. In DNA form, the CDR3 reads TGTGCCAGCAGCTTATCGTCAGGGGGCACTGAAGCTTTCTTT.

The CDR3 sequence: CASSQRQGVSGNTIYF. As DNA, the CDR3 is TGTGCCAGCAGCCAGAGACAGGGGGTATCAGGAAACACCATATATTTT. The genes are TRBV4-2 and TRBJ1-3, with 9 bases matching TRBD1. Germline CDR1 LGHNA, CDR2 YNFKEQ. The CDR3 is made up of 16 amino acids. Unmatched junction bases numbered 7, after V lost 3 bases and J lost 4 bases.

The chain has TRBV29-1 and TRBJ1-2; TRBD1 is a possible D gene (5 bases). From germline, CDR1 is SQVTM and CDR2 ANQGSEA. V was pared by 8 bases and J by 0 bases, with 13 bases between. CDR3 length equals 13 residues. In DNA form, the CDR3 reads TGCAGCACCCGACAGCACCCTAACTATGGCTACACCTTC. It is translated as CSTRQHPNYGYTF.

CDR3 in amino acids: CASSVDPDRYYGYTF. CDR3 nucleotides: TGTGCCAGCAGCGTGGACCCTGACAGGTACTATGGCTACACCTTC. V is TRBV9 and J is TRBJ1-2; TRBD1 is a possible D gene (6 bases). Germline-derived CDR1 and CDR2 are SGDLS and YYNGEE. This CDR3 is 15 amino acids long. V was cut by 2 bases and J by 3 bases, with 14 bases left in between.

This clone occurred once. The gene calls are TRBV4-3 and TRBJ1-2, with 9 positions matching TRBD1. Germline V lookup: CDR1 LGHNA, CDR2 YSLEER. V lost 4 bases and J lost 12; bases outside the gene matches: 15. This CDR3 contains 15 residues. CDR3 region: CASSPHPKTGGMNTF. CDR3 bases: TGCGCCAGCAGCCCGCACCCTAAGACAGGGGGGATGAACACCTTC.

CDR3 amino acids: CASSYRDSYEQYF. Here the CDR3 DNA reads TGTGCCAGCAGTTACCGGGACAGCTACGAGCAGTACTTC. The rearrangement links TRBV6-5 to TRBJ2-7; 7 nucleotides line up with TRBD1. The junction had 1 base not matched to a gene; V was cut back by 2 bases and J by 3 bases. CDR3 size: 13 residues. CDR1 and CDR2 (germline): MNHEY, SVGAGI.

The V and J genes are TRBV6-1 and TRBJ2-7; 9 bases map to TRBD1. Germline loops: CDR1 MNHNS, CDR2 SASEGT. V shed 5 bases, J shed 6 bases, and the junction held 11 bases outside the gene matches. The CDR3 consists of 15 residues. CDR3: CASSSQGTGGVEQYF. In DNA, the CDR3 is TGTGCCAGCAGTAGTCAAGGCACAGGGGGCGTCGAGCAGTACTTC.

The chain recombines TRBV10-2 with TRBJ2-3; tentative D call: TRBD2 (5 bases). The CDR3 runs 14 residues. Germline values: CDR1 WSHSY, CDR2 SAAADI. V shed 5 bases and J shed 6 bases, with 15 bases lying between them. CDR3: CASSLAGNLDTQYF. The CDR3 DNA is TGCGCCAGCAGTCTGGCGGGCAATTTGGATACGCAGTATTTT.

The CDR3 sequence is CASSAEGVRYTF. In DNA form, the CDR3 reads TGTGCCAGCAGCGCCGAAGGGGTTCGCTACACCTTC. V is TRBV9 and J is TRBJ1-2, with D perhaps TRBD1 (5 bases). Germline values: CDR1 SGDLS, CDR2 YYNGEE. The CDR3 loop spans 12 amino acids. V dropped 3 bases and J dropped 9 bases, with 12 bases sitting between them.

The gene calls are TRBV28 and TRBJ1-1, with 8 bases aligning to TRBD1. The CDR3 extends over 14 amino acids. J lost 5 bases, V lost 5 bases, and 7 bases had no gene match. Germline V gene sequence: CDR1 MDHEN, CDR2 SYDVKM. This CDR3 is CASSPGQVGTEAFF. In DNA form, the CDR3 reads TGTGCCAGCAGTCCGGGACAGGTAGGAACTGAAGCTTTCTTT.

The chain employs TRBV20-1 and TRBJ2-7; no reliable D call. CDR1 DFQATT and CDR2 SNEGSKA come from the germline V gene (reference sequence). V dropped 5 bases and J dropped 3 bases, with 8 bases sitting between them. The CDR3 spans 11 residues. The CDR3, as DNA: TGCAGTGCTCCTCCAGGCTACGAGCAGTACTTC. Protein product: CSAPPGYEQYF.

The chain couples TRBV4-3 to TRBJ2-1, with D uncertain. The V end was cut by 1 base, the J end by 4 bases, with 8 bases between. CDR1 and CDR2 from the germline V gene are LGHNA and YSLEER. The CDR3 loop spans 14 amino acids. CDR3 in DNA: TGCGCCAGCAGCCAAGGCTTAACTTACAATGAGCAGTTCTTC. Amino acid sequence: CASSQGLTYNEQFF.

The chain recombines TRBV14 with TRBJ1-1; maybe TRBD1 (5 bases). The CDR3 loop spans 16 amino acids. CDR1 SGHDN and CDR2 FVKESK come from the germline V gene. Trimming took 1 base from V and 4 from J, leaving 16 bases between them. As DNA, the CDR3 is TGTGCCAGCAGCCAAGCCACGGGACTAGTCGTCACTGAAGCTTTCTTT. It yields the protein CASSQATGLVVTEAFF.

The V gene is TRBV4-3, the J gene TRBJ2-5; 8 bases agree with TRBD1. Trimming at V came to 1 base and at J to 5 bases, leaving 6 bases not matched to a gene. This CDR3 has 15 amino acids. Germline V CDR1 and CDR2: LGHNA, YSLEER. The CDR3 sequence is CASSQGDRGRETQYF. The CDR3 nucleotides are TGCGCCAGCAGCCAAGGCGACAGGGGTAGGGAGACCCAGTACTTC.

The genes are TRBV2 and TRBJ1-1; 9 bases line up with TRBD1. After removal of 1 base from V and 4 bases from J, the junction contained 4 bases not matched to a gene. The CDR3 loop spans 15 amino acids. Germline CDR1 reads SNHLY; CDR2 reads FYNNEI. DNA of the CDR3: TGTGCCAGCAGTGAAGGCACAGGGGGCTTCACTGAAGCTTTCTTT. Residues: CASSEGTGGFTEAFF.

This sequence joins TRBV6-5 and TRBJ2-7, with a weak D call TRBD2 (5 bases). CDR1 is MNHEY, CDR2 SVGAGI, per germline. CDR3 size: 11 residues. V was trimmed by 6 bases and J by 3 bases, leaving 6 bases between them. Here the CDR3 reads CASRRDYEQYF. The CDR3 bases are TGTGCCAGCAGGAGGGACTACGAGCAGTACTTC.